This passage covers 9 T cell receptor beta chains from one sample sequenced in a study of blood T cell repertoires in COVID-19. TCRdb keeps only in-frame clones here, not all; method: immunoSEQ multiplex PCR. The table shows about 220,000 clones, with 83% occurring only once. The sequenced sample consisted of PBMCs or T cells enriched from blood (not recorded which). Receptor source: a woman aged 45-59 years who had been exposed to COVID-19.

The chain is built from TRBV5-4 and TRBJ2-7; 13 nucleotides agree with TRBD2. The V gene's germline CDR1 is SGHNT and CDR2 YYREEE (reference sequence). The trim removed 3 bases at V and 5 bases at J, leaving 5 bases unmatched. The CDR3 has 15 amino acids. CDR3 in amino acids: CASSSRTSGGHEQYF. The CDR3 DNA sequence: TGTGCCAGCAGCTCTAGGACTAGCGGGGGCCACGAGCAGTACTTC.

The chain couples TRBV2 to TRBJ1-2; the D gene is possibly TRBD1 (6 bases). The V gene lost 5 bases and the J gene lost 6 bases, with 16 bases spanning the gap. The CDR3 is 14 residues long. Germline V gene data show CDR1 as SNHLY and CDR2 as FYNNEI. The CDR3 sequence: CASSQISTGDGYTF. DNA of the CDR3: TGTGCCAGCAGTCAAATATCGACAGGCGATGGCTACACCTTC.

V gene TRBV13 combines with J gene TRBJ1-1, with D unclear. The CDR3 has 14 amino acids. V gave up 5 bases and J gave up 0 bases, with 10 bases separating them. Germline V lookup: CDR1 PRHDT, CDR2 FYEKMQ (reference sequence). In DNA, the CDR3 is TGTGCCAGCAGCCCCCACGGGATGAACACTGAAGCTTTCTTT. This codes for CASSPHGMNTEAFF. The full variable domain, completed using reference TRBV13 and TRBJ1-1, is AAGVIQSPRHLIKEKRETATLKCYPIPRHDTVYWYQQGPGQDPQFLISFYEKMQSDKGSIPDRFSAQQFSDYHSELNMSSLELGDSALYFCASSPHGMNTEAFFGQGTRLTVV.

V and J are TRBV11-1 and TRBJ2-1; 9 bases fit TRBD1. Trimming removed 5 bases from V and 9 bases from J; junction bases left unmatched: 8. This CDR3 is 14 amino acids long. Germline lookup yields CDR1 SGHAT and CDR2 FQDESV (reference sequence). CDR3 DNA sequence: TGTGCCAGCAGCCACACAGGGGGCTTCGGTGAGCAGTTCTTC. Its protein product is CASSHTGGFGEQFF.

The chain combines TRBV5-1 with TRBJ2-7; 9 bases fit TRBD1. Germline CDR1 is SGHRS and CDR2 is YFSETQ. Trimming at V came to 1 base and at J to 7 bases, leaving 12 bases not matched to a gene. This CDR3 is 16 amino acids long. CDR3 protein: CASSLIPPRTGEEQYF. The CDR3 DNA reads TGCGCCAGCAGCTTGATCCCGCCTAGGACAGGGGAAGAGCAGTACTTC. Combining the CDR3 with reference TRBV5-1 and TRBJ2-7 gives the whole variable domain KAGVTQTPRYLIKTRGQQVTLSCSPISGHRSVSWYQQTPGQGLQFLFEYFSETQRNKGNFPGRFSGRQFSNSRSEMNVSTLELGDSALYLCASSLIPPRTGEEQYFGPGTRLTVT.

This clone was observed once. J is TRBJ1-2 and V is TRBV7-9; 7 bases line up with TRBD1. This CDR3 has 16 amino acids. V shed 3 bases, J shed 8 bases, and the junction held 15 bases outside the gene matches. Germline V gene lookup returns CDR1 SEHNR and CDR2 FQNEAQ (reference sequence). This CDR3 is CASSFRQGYPAEGYTF. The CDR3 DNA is TGTGCCAGCAGCTTTCGACAGGGTTATCCTGCGGAGGGCTACACCTTC.

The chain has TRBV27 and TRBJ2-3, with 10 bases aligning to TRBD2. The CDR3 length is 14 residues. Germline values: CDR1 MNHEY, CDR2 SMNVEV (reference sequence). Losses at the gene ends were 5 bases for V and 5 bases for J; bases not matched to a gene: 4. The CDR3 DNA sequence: TGTGCCAGCAGTCCGTGGACTAGCGGAGATACGCAGTATTTT. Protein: CASSPWTSGDTQYF.

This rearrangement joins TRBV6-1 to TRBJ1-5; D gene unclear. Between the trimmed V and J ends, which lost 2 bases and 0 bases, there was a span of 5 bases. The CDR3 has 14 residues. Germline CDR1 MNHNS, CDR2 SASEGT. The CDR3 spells CASSERYSNQPQHF. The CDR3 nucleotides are TGTGCCAGCAGTGAACGTTATAGCAATCAGCCCCAGCATTTT.

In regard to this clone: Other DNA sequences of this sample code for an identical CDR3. This CDR3 is CASSPLRETQYF. DNA for the CDR3: TGTGCCAGCTCTCCCCTAAGAGAGACCCAGTACTTC. This chain links TRBV18 with TRBJ2-5; D is undetermined. This CDR3 is 12 amino acids long. From germline, CDR1 is KGHSH and CDR2 LQKENI. V was cut by 6 bases and J by 4 bases, with 9 bases left in between.